Here is one T cell receptor (beta chain) with its context. There is no known antigen for this receptor. No qualities accompany the bases; no much larger clone lies one base away. One collaborating source in Seattle enrolled patients while the patients were actively infected and followed the patients over time throughout the course of disease. Collaborating institutions collected whole blood in K2EDTA tubes following their own protocols. For TCRbeta analysis, collaborators shipped samples as frozen whole blood, isolated PBMCs, or DNA extracted from either of those sample types. TCRbeta CDR3 regions were amplified from genomic DNA by means of the immunoSEQ Assay, a bias-controlled multiplex PCR. The paper's processing steps were these. Within the assay, amplification of reference gene primers was used to estimate how many nucleated cells each sample contained. To quantify the absolute abundance of each unique TCRbeta CDR3 rearrangement, sequence reads were collapsed and filtered. For each sample, productive Simpson clonality was calculated as the square root of Simpson's diversity index over productive rearrangements. TCRdb holds this immuneACCESS table with in-frame rearrangements only. Some clones are missing; in checked studies, unresolved V genes explain under half, and the rest has no known cause. The V and J calls and the clone size are those of that table, but D and trimming were determined from the DNA. Counted in this sample were 250,000 to 400,000 clones; about 87% of them appeared once. The ten biggest clones cover 1.5% to 2% of the sample.

The entry originates in a study of blood T cell repertoires in COVID-19 (dated by TCRdb to 2019 to 2021). About the study as a whole: Samples covering the acute and convalescent phases of COVID-19 were provided by collaborators in the United States, Italy and Spain. The material from the prospective study consisted of cDNA or gDNA derived from T cells, B-cell-depleted T cells, or PBMCs. Subjects who had been exposed to COVID-19, were actively infected with it, or had recovered from it provided the deeply sampled blood TCRbeta repertoires that made up the dataset. A freely available public database, intended as a resource for researchers studying the immune response to SARS-CoV-2, is where the repertoires were released. The samples were drawn from two sources: the first 160 participants of the ongoing ImmuneRACE study, and 1,000 to 1,500 subjects contributed by 6 global collaborators. A de-identified subject ID, COVID-19 status, age in years and sex were almost always included in the sample metadata. Where available, HLA class I and class II types were obtained from metadata supplied by the sample provider rather than from assay-based typing. Overall study outcomes, separate from this receptor: How much clinical and demographic metadata was included differed by source and by participant, and the metadata was provided uncurated.

The specimen was peripheral blood. The receptor's source is a woman aged 30 to 39 with COVID-19, enrolled during active disease.

The CDR3 protein is CASSYFGQAAGEKLFF. The DNA is TGTGCCAGCAGTTACTTCGGACAGGCGGCAGGGGAAAAACTGTTTTTT. The chain joins TRBV6-2 or TRBV6-3 to TRBJ1-4, and 7 junction bases match TRBD1. V has 1 base trimmed and J has 8 bases trimmed; junction bases matching no gene number 10. In the germline V gene, CDR1 corresponds to MNHEY and CDR2 to SVGEGT. The cysteine opens and the phenylalanine closes a CDR3 of 16 amino acids. Solely the CDR3 DNA is kept, with 48 bases framed from the first base.